This T cell receptor beta chain was identified in a study of T-cell reconstitution after alpha-beta-depleted transplantation in children. Points from the study as a whole: After transplant, high TCRbeta diversity at day 60 in some patients arose from surviving recipient T cells and thymic progenitors.

The V gene's germline CDR1 is DFQATT and CDR2 SNEGSKA (reference sequence). The CDR3 is made up of 20 amino acids. Trimming took 2 bases from V and 6 from J; bases not matched to a gene: 19. Unique molecular identifiers were incorporated during preparation of the TCRbeta library. One entry per CDR3 protein results from TCRdb running MiXCR on the PCR reads. The table records hundreds of thousands of distinct CDR3 sequences, more than 20% of them present only once. As to this clonotype: Antigen specificity is unknown.

The chain joins TRBV20-1 to TRBJ2-2; the match to TRBD2 covers 12 bases. This receptor was identified in a boy under three years old who had a stem cell transplant for acute myeloid leukemia, so the T cells may come from the graft donor. Sequenced material: PBMCs, mostly from graft donor cells, taken 360 days after TCRalphabeta/CD19-depleted stem cell transplant. CDR3 loop: CSARSRYRLAGGPRAGELFF. CDR3 bases: TGCAGTGCTAGATCCCGATACCGTCTAGCGGGGGGGCCACGGGCCGGGGAGCTGTTTTTT.